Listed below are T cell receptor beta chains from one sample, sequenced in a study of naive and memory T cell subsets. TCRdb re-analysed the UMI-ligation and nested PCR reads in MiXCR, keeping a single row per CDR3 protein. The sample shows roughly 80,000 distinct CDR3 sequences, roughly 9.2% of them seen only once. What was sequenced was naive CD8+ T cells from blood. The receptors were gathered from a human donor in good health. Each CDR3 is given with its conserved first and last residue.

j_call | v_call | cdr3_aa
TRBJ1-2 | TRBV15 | CATSRGAWGGADGYTF
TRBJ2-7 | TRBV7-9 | CASSSGTGNRGEQYF
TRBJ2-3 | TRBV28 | CASSYSIAGEVSTDTQYF
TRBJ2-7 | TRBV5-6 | CASSLMDRDYEQYF
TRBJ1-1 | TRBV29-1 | CSVEKGVNTEAFF
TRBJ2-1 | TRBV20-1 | CSAWGEYNEQFF
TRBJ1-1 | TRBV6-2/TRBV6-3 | CASSSVGSVDPEAFF
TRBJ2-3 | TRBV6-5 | CASSYLTSGHSDTQYF
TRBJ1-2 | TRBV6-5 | CAIKGGGAFYGYTF
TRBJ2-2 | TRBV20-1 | CSASFSGYTGELFF
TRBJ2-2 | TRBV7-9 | CASSFTAATGELFF
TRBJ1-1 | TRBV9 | CASSGRTVGGGTEAFF
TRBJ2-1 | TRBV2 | CASSELSAGGPGRSNEQFF
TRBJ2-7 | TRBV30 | CAWNSGTGVREQYF
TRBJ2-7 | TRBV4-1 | CASSQVVAYEQYF
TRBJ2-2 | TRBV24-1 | CATSAEGATGELFF
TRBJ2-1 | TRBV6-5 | CASSYGAEQFF
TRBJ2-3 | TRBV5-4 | CASSVTTTSGPWADTQYF
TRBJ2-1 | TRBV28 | CASSLLAGGGHEQFF
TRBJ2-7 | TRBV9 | CASSPGGTSYEQYF
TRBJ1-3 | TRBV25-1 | CASSVKGNTIYF
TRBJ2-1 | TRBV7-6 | CASSPGTGGVYNEQFF
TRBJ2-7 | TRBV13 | CASSRQGDEQYF
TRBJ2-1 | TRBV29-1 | CSVDGPSGSIDEQFF
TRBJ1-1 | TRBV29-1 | CSVDGTLNTEAFF
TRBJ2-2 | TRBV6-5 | CASSYTGTGELFF
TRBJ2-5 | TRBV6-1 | CASSGTGTSGIQETQYF
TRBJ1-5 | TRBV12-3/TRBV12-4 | CASARDNLGQPQHF
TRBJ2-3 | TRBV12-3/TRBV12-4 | CATSVGSTDTQYF
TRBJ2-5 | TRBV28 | CASSLLQSQETQYF
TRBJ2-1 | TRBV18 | CASSPRDRGGDEQFF
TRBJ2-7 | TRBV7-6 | CASSVTSDHEQYF
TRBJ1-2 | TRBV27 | CASSPGQGAGGYTF
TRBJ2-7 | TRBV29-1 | CSVEARLAPTSSYEQYF
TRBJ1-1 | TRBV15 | CATSRDSGQNTEAFF
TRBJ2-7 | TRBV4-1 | CASSQDSILAGREGEQYF
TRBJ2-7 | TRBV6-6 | CATRDAGSSPRGGLYEQYF
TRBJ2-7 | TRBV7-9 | CASSLGLEQYF
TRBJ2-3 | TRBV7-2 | CASSLEAGAKDTQYF
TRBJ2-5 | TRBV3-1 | CASSQDRETQYF
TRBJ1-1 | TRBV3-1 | CASSQVLTTEAFF
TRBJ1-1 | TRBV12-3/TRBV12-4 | CASSLRTGENTEAFF